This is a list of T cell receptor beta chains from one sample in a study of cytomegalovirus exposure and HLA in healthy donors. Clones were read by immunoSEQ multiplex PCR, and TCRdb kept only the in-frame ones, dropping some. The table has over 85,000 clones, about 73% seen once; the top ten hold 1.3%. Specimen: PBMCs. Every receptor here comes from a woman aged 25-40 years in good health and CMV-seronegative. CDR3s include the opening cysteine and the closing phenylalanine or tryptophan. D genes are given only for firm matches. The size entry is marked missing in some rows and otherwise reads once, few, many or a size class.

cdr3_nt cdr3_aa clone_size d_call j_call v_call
TGCGCCAGCAGCTCGATAGGAGGGATAGACACTGAAGCTTTCTTT CASSSIGGIDTEAFF . . TRBJ1-1 TRBV5-1
TGTGCCAGTAGTAAAACAGTGACTGAAGCTTTCTTT CASSKTVTEAFF . . TRBJ1-1 TRBV19
TGCAGCGTCCGGGACACCTTCTCCTACGAGCAGTACTTC CSVRDTFSYEQYF few . TRBJ2-7 TRBV29-1
TGTGCCAGCAGTGCCGGGACAGGGCATGAAAAACTGTTTTTT CASSAGTGHEKLFF . TRBD1 TRBJ1-4 TRBV6-1
TGTGCCAGCAGCGTAGTAGGGACAGGTAGCGAGCAGTACTTC CASSVVGTGSEQYF . TRBD1 TRBJ2-7 TRBV9
TGTGCCAGCAGCTTAGGGGGTGCAGCGGTTAGCACAGATACGCAGTATTTT CASSLGGAAVSTDTQYF . . TRBJ2-3 TRBV11-2
TGCGCCAGCAGCCAAGATACGGACAGTTCGGGGACCCAGTACTTC CASSQDTDSSGTQYF . . TRBJ2-5 TRBV4-3
TGTGCCAGCAGCCTCGACGGACAGGGTGGTATAGAGACCCAGTACTTC CASSLDGQGGIETQYF . TRBD1 TRBJ2-5 TRBV5-6
TGTGCCAGCAGCCAGAGGCGACAGGGTGCTGGAAACACCATATATTTT CASSQRRQGAGNTIYF . TRBD1 TRBJ1-3 TRBV7-2
TGTGCCTGGAGTGTCGGGGTGGGCAATCAGCCCCAGCATTTT CAWSVGVGNQPQHF . . TRBJ1-5 TRBV30